Following are 28 T cell receptor beta chains from one sample sequenced in a study of human T cells and chemical hapten exposure. TCRdb analysed the RACE reads with MiXCR anew, one entry per CDR3 protein. The table lists about 100,000 distinct CDR3 sequences, approximately 10% of them singletons. Documented time point: patch test 1, 2 weeks after DPC sensitization. As for treatment: therapeutic diphenylcyclopropenone sensitization with weekly scalp DPC. Sequences were derived from whole blood, sampled in connection with sensitization to the hapten diphenylcyclopropenone (DPC). Receptors were obtained from a middle-aged man with alopecia areata. Some clones in this sample may be carry-over from other donors' samples.

The chain recombines TRBV7-2 with TRBJ2-3; 11 bases are shared with TRBD2. CDR1 is SGHTA and CDR2 is FQGNSA in the germline V gene. The trim removed 3 bases at V and 0 bases at J, leaving 2 bases unmatched. The CDR3 covers 16 residues. CDR3 protein: CASSFRLAGSTDTQYF. The CDR3 DNA reads TGTGCCAGCAGCTTTAGACTAGCGGGGAGCACAGATACGCAGTATTTT.

This clonotype was observed many times. The J gene is TRBJ2-3, the V gene TRBV29-1, with 10 positions matching TRBD2. The CDR3 is made up of 15 amino acids. Germline CDR1 reads SQVTM; CDR2 reads ANQGSEA. V lost 4 bases and J lost 0; bases outside the gene matches: 4. CDR3 nucleotide sequence: TGCAGCGTTGGACAGACTAGCGGGAGCACAGATACGCAGTATTTT. It encodes CSVGQTSGSTDTQYF.

This clonotype was counted at least ten times. J is TRBJ2-1 and V is TRBV2; 11 bases agree with TRBD2. The CDR3 contains 16 residues. The ends lost 4 bases at V and 7 bases at J; junction bases unmatched: 9. The germline CDR1 and CDR2 sequences are SNHLY and FYNNEI. CDR3 nucleotide sequence: TGTGCCAGCAGTGCGGAGACTAGCGGGATACGGAATGAGCAGTTCTTC. Translating gives CASSAETSGIRNEQFF.

The rearrangement uses TRBV27 and TRBJ2-3; 9 bases fit TRBD2. The CDR3 has 15 residues. Germline loops: CDR1 MNHEY, CDR2 SMNVEV (reference sequence). J was trimmed by 2 bases and V by 4 bases; bases with no gene match: 4. Here the CDR3 DNA reads TGTGCCAGCAGTTCTAGCGGGGCCCCCACAGATACGCAGTATTTT. Translating gives CASSSSGAPTDTQYF.

This clonotype was counted ten times or more. The chain recombines TRBV4-1 with TRBJ2-6; D is uncertain. Germline CDR1 and CDR2: MGHRA and YSYEKL. Trimming stripped 0 bases from V and 0 bases from J, with 15 bases between. The CDR3 has 19 residues. This CDR3 is CASSQENRALNSGANVLTF. CDR3 coding DNA: TGCGCCAGCAGCCAAGAAAACAGAGCCTTAAACTCTGGGGCCAACGTCCTGACTTTC.

This clonotype was found a few times. This sequence joins TRBV9 and TRBJ2-2, with D tentatively TRBD1 (6 bases). Germline V gene data show CDR1 as SGDLS and CDR2 as YYNGEE. This CDR3 is 18 amino acids long. The germline V and J ends were trimmed by 3 bases and 0 bases, with 18 bases remaining between them. CDR3 DNA: TGTGCCAGCAGCGCACCCGCAGGGGAGCGCGCGAACACCGGGGAGCTGTTTTTT. Its protein product is CASSAPAGERANTGELFF.

This clonotype was seen a handful of times. The chain is built from TRBV12-3 or TRBV12-4 and TRBJ2-7; 9 nucleotides agree with TRBD2. V lost 6 bases to trimming and J lost 6 bases; unmatched junction nucleotides: 15. This CDR3 has 16 residues. CDR3 sequence: CASSRLAGWPSGEQYV. CDR3 coding DNA: TGTGCCAGCAGCAGGCTAGCGGGATGGCCCTCGGGCGAGCAGTACGTC.

This clonotype occurred a few times. This sequence joins TRBV29-1 and TRBJ1-2; no firm D call. The ends were cut back, 6 bases at V and 6 bases at J, with 8 bases in the middle. Looked up from germline, CDR1 is SQVTM and CDR2 is ANQGSEA. The CDR3 contains 10 residues. This CDR3 is CSVFLDGYTF. The CDR3 DNA sequence: TGCAGCGTATTTCTTGATGGCTACACCTTC.

A few counts support this clonotype. V usage is TRBV11-3 and J usage is TRBJ2-3; D gene unclear. Deletions cut 7 bases from V and 2 bases from J, with 22 bases between. The CDR3 sequence is 17 residues long. Germline V CDR1 and CDR2: SGHNT, YENEEA. The CDR3 loop reads CASNSPRAESLTDTQYF. CDR3 nucleotide sequence: TGTGCCAGCAACTCCCCCCGGGCGGAAAGCCTCACAGATACGCAGTATTTT.

The J gene is TRBJ1-5, the V gene TRBV3-1; no reliable D call. The V and J ends lost 0 bases and 4 bases respectively, with 10 bases between them. This CDR3 contains 15 residues. The germline V gene has CDR1 LGHDT and CDR2 YNNKEL (reference sequence). The CDR3 nucleotides read TGTGCCAGCAGCCAAGATTTGCTGGGGAATCAGCCCCAGCATTTT. As protein: CASSQDLLGNQPQHF.

The chain has TRBV28 and TRBJ1-4; 8 nucleotides line up with TRBD1. From germline, CDR1 is MDHEN and CDR2 SYDVKM. The length of the CDR3 is 15 residues. Germline trimming cut 5 bases from V and 3 bases from J; bases unmatched to any gene: 5. CDR3 nucleotide sequence: TGTGCCAGCAGTCCTGGGGACAGGCCTAATGAAAAACTGTTTTTT. This encodes CASSPGDRPNEKLFF.

The sample holds a few counts of this clonotype. The chain combines TRBV11-2 with TRBJ2-3; the D call may be TRBD1 or TRBD2 (6 bases each). The germline V and J ends were trimmed by 5 bases and 0 bases, with 15 bases remaining between them. Per the germline V gene, CDR1 is SGHAT and CDR2 is FQNNGV. This CDR3 spans 16 amino acids. Written as DNA, the CDR3 is TGTGCCAGCAGCCCCGAGAGGGGGACTAGCACAGATACGCAGTATTTT. Translated: CASSPERGTSTDTQYF.

This clonotype was observed many times. The V gene is TRBV29-1, the J gene TRBJ2-3; D gene uncertain. Trimming took off 4 bases at V and 11 bases at J, with 10 bases between the two ends. Germline assignment: CDR1 SQVTM and CDR2 ANQGSEA. The CDR3 is 10 residues long. The CDR3 protein is CSVGDLGQYF. Here the CDR3 DNA reads TGCAGCGTTGGTGACCTTGGGCAGTATTTT.

In this sample, this clonotype turned up many times. The genes are TRBV29-1 and TRBJ2-1; perhaps TRBD2 as D (6 bases). Germline V gives CDR1 SQVTM, CDR2 ANQGSEA. Trimming shortened V by 1 base and J by 5 bases, and 9 bases separated the two germline ends. There are 13 residues in the CDR3. The CDR3 DNA follows: TGCAGCGTTGAAGGCCTAGCGCACAATGAGCAGTTCTTC. Translation gives CSVEGLAHNEQFF.

This clonotype was observed at least ten times. The CDR3 DNA reads as TGTGCCAGCAGCTCTAGCGGGCTGCCCTACGAGCAGTACGTC. Translating gives CASSSSGLPYEQYV. The rearrangement uses TRBV6-1 and TRBJ2-7; TRBD2 matches at 8 bases. V dropped 6 bases and J dropped 2; count of bases not matched to a gene: 6. Germline V gives CDR1 MNHNS, CDR2 SASEGT. This CDR3 is built from 14 residues.

This clonotype has at least ten counts. This chain connects TRBV6-2 or TRBV6-3 to TRBJ2-5; D unclear. The CDR3 has 13 amino acids. V was pared by 2 bases and J by 2 bases, with 6 bases between. CDR1 and CDR2 (germline): MNHEY, SVGEGT. The CDR3 reads CASSYDAQETQYF. The CDR3 bases are TGTGCCAGCAGTTACGACGCTCAAGAGACCCAGTACTTC.

V is TRBV27 and J is TRBJ2-6; D gene unclear. V was shortened by 6 bases and J by 2 bases, with 11 bases between the two germline ends. CDR1 is MNHEY, CDR2 SMNVEV, per germline (reference sequence). The CDR3 spans 15 residues. The CDR3: CASSRLAAGANVLTF. As DNA, the CDR3 is TGTGCCAGCAGCAGGTTAGCCGCTGGGGCCAACGTCCTGACTTTC.

This clonotype has more than one count but fewer than ten. This chain uses TRBV18 with TRBJ2-3, with D unclear. Trimming took 6 bases from V and 6 from J, leaving 16 bases between them. The CDR3 sequence is 14 residues long. Germline CDR1 and CDR2: KGHSH and LQKENI. CDR3 nucleotide sequence: TGTGCCAGCTCCCCGGGTCAGGCGAGGGATACGCAGTATTTT. Translating it yields CASSPGQARDTQYF.

This clonotype was counted only a few times. V gene TRBV2 combines with J gene TRBJ1-1; D is perhaps TRBD1 (5 bases). This CDR3 has 13 amino acids. V was shortened by 5 bases and J by 0 bases, with 7 bases between the two germline ends. The germline CDR1 and CDR2 sequences are SNHLY and FYNNEI. CDR3 bases: TGTGCCAGCAGTCGGGGGTTGAACACTGAAGCTTTCTTT. It codes for CASSRGLNTEAFF.

Ten or more counts support this clonotype. This sequence joins TRBV30 and TRBJ1-2; D is unresolved. This CDR3 region has 11 residues. Germline-derived CDR1 and CDR2 are GTSNPN and SVGIG (reference sequence). With 4 bases removed from V and 4 bases from J, the gap between germline ends came to 7 bases. The CDR3 nucleotides read TGTGCCTGGACCCCGCTCTATGGCTACACCTTC. Protein product: CAWTPLYGYTF. The variable domain in full, with the rest retrieved from reference TRBV30 and TRBJ1-2, is SQTIHQWPATLVQPVGSPLSLECTVEGTSNPNLYWYRQAAGRGLQLLFYSVGIGQISSEVPQNLSASRPQDRQFILSSKKLLLSDSGFYLCAWTPLYGYTFGSGTRLTVV.

This clonotype was recorded a few times. The CDR3 bases are TGTGCCAGCAGTTTCTCCCGGCAGGGTGGTAAGGGCAATCAGCCCCAGCATTTT. Translated, it gives CASSFSRQGGKGNQPQHF. The chain uses TRBV12-3 or TRBV12-4 and TRBJ1-5; possible D gene TRBD1, 5 bases. V gave up 3 bases and J gave up 2 bases, with 20 bases separating them. This CDR3 comprises 18 residues.

The rearrangement links TRBV18 to TRBJ2-7; 8 bases are shared with TRBD1. The length of the CDR3 is 15 residues. Trimming removed 0 bases from V and 3 bases from J; junction bases left unmatched: 4. Germline V CDR1 and CDR2: KGHSH, LQKENI. The CDR3 bases are TGTGCCAGCTCACCACCTTCAGGGGGCGGCTACGAGCAGTACTTC. It yields the protein CASSPPSGGGYEQYF.

This clonotype was seen ten or more times. The genes are TRBV2 and TRBJ1-1; D is uncertain. Trimming took off 0 bases at V and 0 bases at J, with 5 bases between the two ends. The germline V gene encodes CDR1 SNHLY and CDR2 FYNNEI. The CDR3 is made up of 14 amino acids. CDR3 residues: CASSEARLNTEAFF. The CDR3 DNA sequence: TGTGCCAGCAGTGAAGCCAGATTGAACACTGAAGCTTTCTTT.

The chain joins TRBV4-3 to TRBJ2-3, with D hard to call. Trimming cost V 0 bases and J 4 bases, with 11 bases left between them. This CDR3 region has 15 residues. In germline, CDR1 is LGHNA, CDR2 YSLEER. The CDR3, as DNA: TGCGCCAGCAGCCAAGATCCCCCCCCGGCAGATACGCAGTATTTT. It yields the protein CASSQDPPPADTQYF.

In this sample, this clonotype turned up a few times. The CDR3 DNA is TGTGCCAGCAGCAGTGTTGGTTCAGATACGCAGTATTTT. Translation gives CASSSVGSDTQYF. The V gene is TRBV3-1, the J gene TRBJ2-3; no definite D call. Trimming removed 5 bases from V and 4 bases from J, with 10 bases in between. The germline CDR1 and CDR2 sequences are LGHDT and YNNKEL (reference sequence). This CDR3 is built from 13 residues.

This clonotype was detected ten times or more. CDR3 sequence: CSVGFNTEAFF. CDR3 nucleotide sequence: TGCAGCGTGGGTTTTAACACTGAAGCTTTCTTT. The gene calls are TRBV29-1 and TRBJ1-1; D remains unclear. In germline, CDR1 is SQVTM, CDR2 ANQGSEA. V was pared by 6 bases and J by 2 bases, with 7 bases between. This CDR3 comprises 11 residues. Together with reference TRBV29-1 and TRBJ1-1, the CDR3 gives the full variable domain: SAVISQKPSRDICQRGTSLTIQCQVDSQVTMMFWYRQQPGQSLTLIATANQGSEATYESGFVIDKFPISRPNLTFSTLTVSNMSPEDSSIYLCSVGFNTEAFFGQGTRLTVV.

The chain uses TRBV25-1 and TRBJ2-5; D gene uncertain. CDR3 length: 11 amino acids. Germline CDR1 and CDR2: MGHDK and SYGVNS. V lost 6 bases, J lost 1 base, and 3 bases lay in between. As DNA, the CDR3 is TGTGCCAGCAGGGTCCAAGAGACCCAGTACTTC. This gives the protein CASRVQETQYF.

The chain carries TRBV7-2 and TRBJ2-3; TRBD1 matches 9 bases. Germline V gene data show CDR1 as SGHTA and CDR2 as FQGNSA. With V trimmed by 0 bases and J by 8 bases, 12 bases remained unmatched. The CDR3 length is 17 residues. The CDR3 protein is CASSLAPGQGYEGTQYF. Here the CDR3 DNA reads TGTGCCAGCAGCTTAGCGCCGGGACAGGGCTACGAGGGTACGCAGTATTTT.